Below, 6 T cell receptor beta chains from the same sample are listed, as sequenced in a study of beta chain features in type 1 diabetes. The isolated RNA, all of it, was reverse transcribed, so expressed TCRB transcripts were what got sequenced. The data were produced by immunoSEQ multiplex PCR, yet TCRdb's version contains in-frame clones alone and is incomplete. The sample carries some 330,000 clones, approximately 11% recorded once. The sequenced sample was naive CD4+ T cells from blood. The receptors stem from a woman between 25 and 40 years old in good health.

This clone has only a few counts. The chain has TRBV6-5 and TRBJ1-5; 10 nucleotides line up with TRBD1. This CDR3 contains 15 residues. Losses at the gene ends were 4 bases for V and 4 bases for J; bases not matched to a gene: 4. Germline assignment: CDR1 MNHEY and CDR2 SVGAGI. CDR3 protein: CASSLGTGVNQPQHF. The DNA for the CDR3 is TGTGCCAGCAGTTTGGGGACAGGGGTAAATCAGCCCCAGCATTTT.

J is TRBJ1-1 and V is TRBV29-1; no clear D gene. Looked up from germline, CDR1 is SQVTM and CDR2 is ANQGSEA. Trimming removed 3 bases at V and 1 base at J, with 9 bases between. The CDR3 spans 13 residues. For the CDR3, the DNA is TGCAGCGTTGATCTGGCAGGGAACACTGAAGCTTTCTTT. Translating it yields CSVDLAGNTEAFF.

This clone was recorded a few times. The chain uses TRBV15 and TRBJ2-1, with TRBD2 matching over 12 bases. The CDR3 loop spans 18 amino acids. Trimming removed 0 bases from V and 8 bases from J; junction bases left unmatched: 11. CDR1 is LNHNV and CDR2 is YYDKDF in the germline V gene (reference sequence). The CDR3 bases are TGTGCCACCAGCAGAGATCTCGCGCTAGCGGGAGGGAGGGATGAGCAGTTCTTC. Translated, it gives CATSRDLALAGGRDEQFF.

This chain uses TRBV9 with TRBJ2-5; tentatively, D is TRBD2 (6 bases). This CDR3 comprises 18 residues. V dropped 0 bases and J dropped 5 bases, with 23 bases sitting between them. In germline, CDR1 is SGDLS, CDR2 YYNGEE. CDR3 sequence (DNA): TGTGCCAGCAGCGTAGGGTACTTCGGGAGCCTCTCAGGGGAGACCCAGTACTTC. Translating gives CASSVGYFGSLSGETQYF.

This clone occurred a few times. This chain joins TRBV10-3 and TRBJ2-7; TRBD2 matches at 9 bases. Germline V gene lookup returns CDR1 ENHRY and CDR2 SYGVKD. The CDR3 is 18 amino acids. J gave up 1 base and V 0 bases, and 10 bases lay outside the gene matches. The CDR3 nucleotides read TGTGCCATCAGTGAGTCGAAAGGGACTAGCAGACTTTCCTACGAGCAGTACTTC. Residues: CAISESKGTSRLSYEQYF.

This clone was found a few times. The V call is TRBV7-2, the J call TRBJ2-1, with TRBD1 matching over 9 bases. With 4 bases clipped from V and 2 bases from J, the junction kept 3 bases outside the gene matches. The germline gives CDR1 SGHTA, CDR2 FQGNSA. The CDR3 is 15 residues long. CDR3 nucleotide sequence: TGTGCCAGCAGCTCGGGACAGGGAGCCTACAATGAGCAGTTCTTC. Protein product: CASSSGQGAYNEQFF.